This T cell receptor (beta chain) was captured in a study of siplizumab effects on memory and regulatory T cells. Overall study results and limits: The apparent diversity of naive T cells exceeded that of memory cells, and naive T cells seemed to make a major contribution to the alloresponse.

Of note for this clone: Its specificity is unknown.

Libraries were prepared by immunoSEQ multiplex PCR; TCRdb keeps only in-frame clonotypes and omits some of them. The sample records 80,000 to 130,000 clones, 90% to 95% being singletons. CDR1 is SGHAT and CDR2 is FQNNGV in the germline V gene. With 5 bases removed from V and 2 bases from J, the gap between germline ends came to 10 bases. The length of the CDR3 is 13 residues. Sequenced input: Tregs sorted from blood. The J gene is TRBJ2-7, the V gene TRBV11-2; tentatively, D is TRBD2 (6 bases). The origin of this receptor is a human donor in good health. The CDR3 protein is CASSRTGAYEQYF. CDR3 coding DNA: TGTGCCAGCAGCCGCACGGGGGCCTACGAGCAGTACTTC.